This TCR beta chain was sequenced for a study of T cells in Graves' hyperthyroidism and ophthalmopathy. This clonotype has just a few counts. The CDR3 totals 21 residues. Germline V CDR1 and CDR2: LGHDT, YNNKEL (reference sequence). V was pared by 0 bases and J by 4 bases, with 21 bases of the junction left unmatched. RNA transcripts provided the source from which TCR beta CDR3 regions were amplified. Using the HTBI primer set, a first-round RT-PCR was run on the TCR CDR3. TCRdb reprocessed the multiplex PCR reads with MiXCR, giving one entry per CDR3 protein. This table holds 300,000 to 450,000 distinct CDR3 sequences, around 18% found once. Patients were excluded because of uncontrolled infection, other autoimmune disease, pregnancy or lactation.

This chain joins TRBV3-1 and TRBJ2-1, with TRBD1 identical over 7 bases. The sequenced material came from blood. The clonotype originates from a man aged 18 to 30 with Graves' ophthalmopathy. DNA for the CDR3: TGTGCCAGCAGCCAAGAGGAAGACAGGGCTCTACTCTACACCCTTTACAATGAGCAGTTCTTC. Encoded protein: CASSQEEDRALLYTLYNEQFF.